This T cell receptor (beta chain) is from a study of CD8 T cells in Susac syndrome. An amount of RNA that ranged from roughly 0.5 to 1 ug was reverse transcribed with random hexamers. TCRdb called the immunoSEQ multiplex PCR reads again in MiXCR, with one record for every CDR3 protein. The sample holds some 90,000 distinct CDR3 sequences, over 80% seen once. CDR3 size: 15 residues. Trimming at V came to 2 bases and at J to 11 bases, leaving 11 bases not matched to a gene. Germline CDR1 and CDR2: LGHNA and YNFKEQ. This TCR came from a human donor in good health. The specimen was CD8+ T cells from PBMCs. The rearrangement links TRBV4-2 to TRBJ1-1; 10 nucleotides line up with TRBD1. In DNA, the CDR3 is TGTGCCAGCAGCCAAACGGAGGGACAGGGGCGATCTGCTTTCTTT. It yields the protein CASSQTEGQGRSAFF.